A few counts support the clone carrying this T cell receptor beta chain. The V and J ends lost 1 base and 1 base respectively, with 7 bases between them. The CDR3 is 15 amino acids. Germline V gene data show CDR1 as SSHAT and CDR2 as FNYEAQ (reference sequence). The data derive from a study of blood T cell repertoires in COVID-19. On the study more broadly: The samples span acute and convalescent COVID-19 from the United States, Italy and Spain. T cells, B-cell-depleted T cells, or PBMCs supplied cDNA or gDNA.

As handled by the study authors: Quantification of nucleated cells was approximated via reference gene primer amplification. The repertoire was sequenced with immunoSEQ multiplex PCR; TCRdb's copy has only in-frame clones and lacks some. The V and J calls and clone size were taken over from that table, and D and trimming were inferred from the DNA. This sample has roughly 61,000 clones, with approximately 92% found just once. The source is a man of 80 years or more with acute or convalescent COVID-19. This chain uses TRBV7-7 with TRBJ2-2; weak D call: TRBD2 (6 bases). Sequenced material: peripheral blood. The CDR3 spells CASSLDGGNTGELFF. Written as DNA, the CDR3 is TGTGCCAGCAGCTTAGACGGGGGGAACACCGGGGAGCTGTTTTTT.